Described below is a single TCR beta chain sequence and its context. The entry originates in a study of T cells in women clearing cervical HPV infection. immunoSEQ multiplex PCR used an average of roughly 1,100 ng genomic DNA. The protocol was immunoSEQ multiplex PCR, while the TCRdb copy is restricted to in-frame clones and leaves out a portion. The sample has about 37,000 clones; the top ten hold approximately 1.5%. The specimen was blood buffy coat. The clonotype was recovered from a woman between 18 and 70 years old with a cervical HPV16 infection that either progressed to CIN3+ or cleared (not recorded which).

This CDR3 is CASGQGEETQYF. CDR3 DNA (partial): TGTGCCAGCGGACAGGGAGAAGAGACG. The chain joins TRBV7-9 to TRBJ2-3; TRBD1 matches at 8 bases. The sequenced fragment ends 3 residues before the CDR3 boundary, so the rest is inferred from the germline J gene. The CDR3 contains 12 residues. Germline CDR1 and CDR2: SEHNR and FQNEAQ (reference sequence).